This TCR beta chain comes out of a study of cytomegalovirus exposure and HLA in healthy donors. Study-level results: There were a few CMV-associated chains whose specificity for CMV antigens was confirmed in vitro.

Worth noting for this clone: The antigen remains unidentified.

Primers included in the PCR were 60 Vbeta and 13 Jbeta primers. Assay used: immunoSEQ multiplex PCR; TCRdb lists only in-frame clones, some missing. The sample holds roughly 100,000 clones, 75% to 85% seen once. The CDR3 spans 15 residues. V was clipped by 1 base and J by 4 bases; unmatched bases: 4. Germline V gives CDR1 LNHNV, CDR2 YYDKDF (reference sequence). This clonotype originated in a man aged 25-40 years in good health and CMV-seronegative. Sequencing was done on a sample of PBMCs. This chain links TRBV15 with TRBJ2-1, with 7 bases matching TRBD2. In nucleotides, the CDR3 is TGTGCCACCAGCAGAGGGGAGGGCCTTTACAATGAGCAGTTCTTC. Translation: CATSRGEGLYNEQFF.